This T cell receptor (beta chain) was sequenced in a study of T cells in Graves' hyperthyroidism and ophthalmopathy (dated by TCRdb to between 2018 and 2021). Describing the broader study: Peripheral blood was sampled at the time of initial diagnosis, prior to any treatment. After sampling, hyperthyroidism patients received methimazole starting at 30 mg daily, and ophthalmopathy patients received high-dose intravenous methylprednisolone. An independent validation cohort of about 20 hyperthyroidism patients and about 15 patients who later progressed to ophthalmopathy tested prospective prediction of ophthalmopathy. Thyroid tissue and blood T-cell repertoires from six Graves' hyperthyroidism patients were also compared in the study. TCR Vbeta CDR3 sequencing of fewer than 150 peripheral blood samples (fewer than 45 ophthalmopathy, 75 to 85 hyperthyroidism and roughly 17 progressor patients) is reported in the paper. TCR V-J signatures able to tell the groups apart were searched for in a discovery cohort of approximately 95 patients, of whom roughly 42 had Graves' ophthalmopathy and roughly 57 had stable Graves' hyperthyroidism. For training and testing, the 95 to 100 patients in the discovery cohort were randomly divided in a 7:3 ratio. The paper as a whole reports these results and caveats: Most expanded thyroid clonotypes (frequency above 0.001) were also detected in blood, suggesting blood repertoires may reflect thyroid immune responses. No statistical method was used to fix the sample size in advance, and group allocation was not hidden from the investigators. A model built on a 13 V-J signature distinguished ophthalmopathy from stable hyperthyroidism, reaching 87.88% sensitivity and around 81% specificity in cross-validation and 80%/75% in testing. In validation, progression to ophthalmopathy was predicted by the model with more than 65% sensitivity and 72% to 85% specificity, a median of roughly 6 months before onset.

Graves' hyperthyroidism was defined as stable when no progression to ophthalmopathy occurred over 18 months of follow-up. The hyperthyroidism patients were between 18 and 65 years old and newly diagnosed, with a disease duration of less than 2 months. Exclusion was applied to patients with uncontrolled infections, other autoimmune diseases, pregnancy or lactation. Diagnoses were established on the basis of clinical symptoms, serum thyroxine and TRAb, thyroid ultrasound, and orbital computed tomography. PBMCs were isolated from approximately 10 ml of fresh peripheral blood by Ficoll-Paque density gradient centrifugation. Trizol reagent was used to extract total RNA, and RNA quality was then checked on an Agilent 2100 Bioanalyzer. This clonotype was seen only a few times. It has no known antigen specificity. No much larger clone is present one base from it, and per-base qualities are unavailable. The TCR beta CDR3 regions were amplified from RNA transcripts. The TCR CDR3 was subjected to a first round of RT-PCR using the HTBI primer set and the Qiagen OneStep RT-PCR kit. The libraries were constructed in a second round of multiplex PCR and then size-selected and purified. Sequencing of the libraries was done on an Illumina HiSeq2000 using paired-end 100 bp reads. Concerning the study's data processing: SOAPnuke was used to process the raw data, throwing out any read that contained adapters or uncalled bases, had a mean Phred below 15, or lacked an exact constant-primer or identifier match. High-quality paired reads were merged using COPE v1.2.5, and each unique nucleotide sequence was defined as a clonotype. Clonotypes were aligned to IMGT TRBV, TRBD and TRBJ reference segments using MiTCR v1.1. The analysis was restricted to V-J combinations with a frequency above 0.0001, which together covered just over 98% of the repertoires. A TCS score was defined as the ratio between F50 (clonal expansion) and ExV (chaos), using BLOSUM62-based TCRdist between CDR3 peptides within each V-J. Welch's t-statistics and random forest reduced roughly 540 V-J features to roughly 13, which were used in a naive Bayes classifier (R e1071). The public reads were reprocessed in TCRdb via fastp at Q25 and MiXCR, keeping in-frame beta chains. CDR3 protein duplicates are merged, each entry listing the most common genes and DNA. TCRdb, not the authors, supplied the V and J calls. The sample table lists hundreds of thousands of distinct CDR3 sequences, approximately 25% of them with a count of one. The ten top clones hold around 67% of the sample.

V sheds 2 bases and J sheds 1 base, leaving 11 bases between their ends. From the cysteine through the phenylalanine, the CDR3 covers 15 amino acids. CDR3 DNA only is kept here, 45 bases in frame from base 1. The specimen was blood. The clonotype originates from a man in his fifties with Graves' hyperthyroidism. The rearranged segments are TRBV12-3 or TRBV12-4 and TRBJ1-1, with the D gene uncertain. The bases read TGTGCCAGCAGTTTATTCGGGTCTGGGAACACTGAAGCTTTCTTT. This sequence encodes CASSLFGSGNTEAFF.